This TCR beta chain was identified during a study of CD8 T cells in Susac syndrome. Reverse transcription of roughly 0.5 to 1 ug RNA was performed with random hexamers. Via MiXCR, TCRdb re-called the immunoSEQ multiplex PCR reads, giving one row per CDR3 protein. The top ten clones hold around 0.08% of a sample with 140,000 to 150,000 distinct CDR3 sequences, 90% to 96% of them seen once. This receptor was taken from a human donor with Susac syndrome. The source material was CD4+ T cells from PBMCs.

The CDR3 DNA is TGCAGTGCTACGGGAGGCTCCTACAATGAGCAGTTCTTC. Translating gives CSATGGSYNEQFF. J is TRBJ2-1 and V is TRBV20-1; TRBD2 aligns across 7 bases. Trimming cost V 4 bases and J 0 bases; bases outside gene matches: 0. Germline V gives CDR1 DFQATT, CDR2 SNEGSKA (reference sequence). This CDR3 contains 13 residues.